The 18 T cell receptor beta chains below all came from one sample that was sequenced in a study of cytomegalovirus exposure and HLA in healthy donors. The study ran its PCR with 60 Vbeta and 13 Jbeta primers. The assay was immunoSEQ multiplex PCR, and TCRdb's table has in-frame clones only and misses some. The table has over 150,000 clones, around 72% seen once; the top ten hold 2.5% to 4%. Sequenced material: PBMCs. These receptors originate from a woman aged 45 to 65 in good health and CMV-seropositive.

The chain couples TRBV4-1 to TRBJ2-3; D ambiguous. This CDR3 is 16 amino acids long. Trimming stripped 1 base from V and 7 bases from J, with 18 bases between. Germline V gene lookup returns CDR1 MGHRA and CDR2 YSYEKL. For the CDR3, the DNA is TGCGCCAGCAGCCAAGTCACCGGCGTTAGCTCCTATACGCAGTATTTT. It translates to CASSQVTGVSSYTQYF.

The rearrangement joins TRBV13 to TRBJ2-2; D gene uncertain. Germline V lookup: CDR1 PRHDT, CDR2 FYEKMQ (reference sequence). Trimming cost V 6 bases and J 1 base, with 9 bases left between them. The CDR3 is 14 amino acids. CDR3 loop: CASSPGLNTGELFF. The DNA of the CDR3 is TGTGCCAGCAGTCCCGGGTTGAACACCGGGGAGCTGTTTTTT.

The J gene is TRBJ2-1, the V gene TRBV19, with a possible D match to TRBD1 (6 bases). The CDR3 runs to 15 residues. Trimming pared 6 bases from V and 6 bases from J, leaving 18 bases between. Germline values: CDR1 LNHDA, CDR2 SQIVND (reference sequence). The DNA for the CDR3 is TGTGCCAGTAGCCTACACCAGGGGTACTTCAATGAGCAGTTCTTC. Its translation is CASSLHQGYFNEQFF.

J is TRBJ2-1 and V is TRBV7-2, with D maybe TRBD2 (6 bases). V was cut by 5 bases and J by 4 bases, with 21 bases left in between. The CDR3 contains 17 residues. Germline V gene lookup returns CDR1 SGHTA and CDR2 FQGNSA. The CDR3 DNA reads as TGTGCCAGCAGCAGCGAACCCGGGCCGGGAGTTTACAATGAGCAGTTCTTC. Protein sequence: CASSSEPGPGVYNEQFF.

The gene calls are TRBV2 and TRBJ1-1, with D unclear. Germline V lookup: CDR1 SNHLY, CDR2 FYNNEI. The CDR3 has 12 amino acids. V was trimmed by 3 bases and J by 11 bases, leaving 13 bases between them. This chain's CDR3 is CASSDGRRGAFF. Here the CDR3 DNA reads TGTGCCAGCAGTGATGGACGCCGCGGGGCTTTCTTT.

CDR3 residues: CAWSTGMNTEAFF. In nucleotides, the CDR3 is TGTGCCTGGAGTACGGGGATGAACACTGAAGCTTTCTTT. The gene calls are TRBV30 and TRBJ1-1; D gene uncertain. Trimming took off 2 bases at V and 0 bases at J, with 7 bases between the two ends. In germline, CDR1 is GTSNPN, CDR2 SVGIG (reference sequence). The length of the CDR3 is 13 residues.

This chain connects TRBV29-1 to TRBJ2-7; D is uncertain. The germline gives CDR1 SQVTM, CDR2 ANQGSEA. The germline V and J ends were trimmed by 2 bases and 4 bases, with 9 bases remaining between them. This CDR3 contains 12 residues. This CDR3 reads CSVEIQAYEQYF. CDR3 DNA sequence: TGCAGCGTTGAAATCCAGGCGTACGAGCAGTACTTC.

The chain recombines TRBV7-8 with TRBJ1-4, with 9 bases lining up with TRBD1. V trimming: 5 bases; J trimming: 5 bases; junction bases outside the gene matches: 9. This CDR3 spans 16 amino acids. Germline values: CDR1 SGHVS, CDR2 FQNEAQ. This CDR3 reads CASSPLNTGGNEKLFF. The CDR3 bases are TGTGCCAGCAGCCCGCTTAACACAGGGGGCAATGAAAAACTGTTTTTT.

This clone was seen more than once but under ten times. The chain has TRBV10-3 and TRBJ2-1; 10 bases are shared with TRBD1. Germline V gene data show CDR1 as ENHRY and CDR2 as SYGVKD. J was trimmed by 3 bases and V by 0 bases; bases with no gene match: 2. This CDR3 spans 16 amino acids. This chain's CDR3 is CAISESWDRGYNEQFF. The DNA of the CDR3 is TGTGCCATCAGTGAGTCGTGGGACAGGGGCTACAATGAGCAGTTCTTC.

The J gene is TRBJ1-4, the V gene TRBV5-1; a weak D match, TRBD1 (5 bases). CDR1 is SGHRS and CDR2 is YFSETQ in the germline V gene. This CDR3 comprises 14 residues. Deletions cut 1 base from V and 10 bases from J, with 14 bases between. CDR3 protein: CASSLSVGEVKLFF. The DNA of the CDR3 is TGCGCCAGCAGCTTGAGCGTAGGGGAGGTAAAACTGTTTTTT.

This chain connects TRBV30 to TRBJ1-2; TRBD1 matches at 7 bases. This CDR3 has 14 residues. V shed 7 bases and J 7 bases; nucleotides not matched to a gene: 15. Germline V gene data show CDR1 as GTSNPN and CDR2 as SVGIG (reference sequence). The CDR3 region has the DNA TGTGCCTTTGTACCTGACAGGGTCCCGATTGGCTACACCTTC. Residues: CAFVPDRVPIGYTF.

On this clone: A read error may account for a junction end that differs from germline. The rearrangement joins TRBV2 to TRBJ2-6, with TRBD1 identical over 7 bases. This CDR3 is built from 14 residues. Per the germline V gene, CDR1 is SNHLY and CDR2 is FYNNEI. The CDR3 protein is CASGTESGANGLTF. The CDR3 coding sequence is TGTGCCAGCGGGACAGAGTCTGGGGCCAACGGCCTGACTTTC.

The rearrangement links TRBV9 to TRBJ2-1; 10 positions match TRBD2. The CDR3 totals 15 residues. CDR1 and CDR2 (germline): SGDLS, YYNGEE. The junction had 6 bases not matched to a gene; V was cut back by 4 bases and J by 5 bases. The CDR3 nucleotides are TGTGCCAGCAGCTTTCTAGCGGGGGCCCACAATGAGCAGTTCTTC. Residues: CASSFLAGAHNEQFF. Full variable domain (rest looked up from reference TRBV9 and TRBJ2-1): DSGVTQTPKHLITATGQRVTLRCSPRSGDLSVYWYQQSLDQGLQFLIQYYNGEERAKGNILERFSAQQFPDLHSELNLSSLELGDSALYFCASSFLAGAHNEQFFGPGTRLTVL.

In this sample, this clone turned up a few times. V usage is TRBV15 and J usage is TRBJ1-2; D possibly corresponds to TRBD1 (5 bases). Per the germline V gene, CDR1 is LNHNV and CDR2 is YYDKDF (reference sequence). There are 15 residues in the CDR3. With 3 bases removed from V and 6 bases from J, the gap between germline ends came to 17 bases. Written as DNA, the CDR3 is TGTGCCACCAGCAGCGGGACGGCTCGGGGGGATGGCTACACCTTC. Its translation: CATSSGTARGDGYTF.

The chain couples TRBV4-2 to TRBJ1-1, with TRBD1 as a possible D gene (5 bases). Trimming stripped 1 base from V and 0 bases from J, with 12 bases between. CDR1 is LGHNA, CDR2 YNFKEQ, per germline. CDR3 size: 16 residues. CDR3 DNA: TGTGCCAGCAGCCAAGGCGGGGCTTATGTGAACACTGAAGCTTTCTTT. This translates into CASSQGGAYVNTEAFF.

The gene calls are TRBV6-5 and TRBJ1-4, with D hard to call. Trimming removed 2 bases from V and 10 bases from J, with 5 bases in between. The V gene's germline CDR1 is MNHEY and CDR2 SVGAGI. The CDR3 contains 11 residues. This CDR3 is CASSYGGKLFF. DNA for the CDR3: TGTGCCAGCAGTTACGGAGGAAAACTGTTTTTT.

Details on this clone: This specimen includes other DNA sequences encoding the same CDR3. The chain joins TRBV28 to TRBJ2-7, with a weak D call TRBD2 (5 bases). Trimming stripped 2 bases from V and 4 bases from J, with 6 bases between. Germline loops: CDR1 MDHEN, CDR2 SYDVKM. This CDR3 region has 12 residues. CDR3: CASSLGGYEQYF. The DNA for the CDR3 is TGTGCCAGCAGTTTAGGAGGATACGAGCAGTACTTC. Together with reference TRBV28 and TRBJ2-7, the CDR3 gives the full variable domain: DVKVTQSSRYLVKRTGEKVFLECVQDMDHENMFWYRQDPGLGLRLIYFSYDVKMKEKGDIPEGYSVSREKKERFSLILESASTNQTSMYLCASSLGGYEQYFGPGTRLTVT.

The chain employs TRBV5-1 and TRBJ1-1; 10 bases agree with TRBD1. CDR3 length: 15 residues. CDR1 is SGHRS and CDR2 is YFSETQ in the germline V gene. V lost 2 bases, J lost 11 bases, and 12 bases stayed unmatched. CDR3 sequence: CASSFQTGGPGAAFF. The CDR3 nucleotides are TGCGCCAGCAGCTTCCAGACAGGGGGCCCGGGGGCCGCTTTCTTT. The entire variable domain, with the rest obtained from reference TRBV5-1 and TRBJ1-1, is as follows: KAGVTQTPRYLIKTRGQQVTLSCSPISGHRSVSWYQQTPGQGLQFLFEYFSETQRNKGNFPGRFSGRQFSNSRSEMNVSTLELGDSALYLCASSFQTGGPGAAFFGQGTRLTVV.